A selection of T cell receptor beta chains follows, all from one sample in a study of OX40 agonist ivuxolimab in advanced cancers. Produced via immunoSEQ multiplex PCR; TCRdb's table is partial and in-frame only. The sample has about 63,000 clones; roughly 87% are singletons. The sample was CD4+ or CD8+ T cells sorted from blood, taken in a trial of the OX40 agonist ivuxolimab. All receptors derive from an adult with an advanced solid tumor such as melanoma, head and neck, liver or kidney cancer. Both conserved end residues are part of each CDR3. A D gene is named only where the DNA matches it firmly. Clone size appears in some rows only: once, few, many, or a class for an expanded clone.

NA	NA	TRBV21-1	TRBJ2-2	TGTGCCAGCAGCAAGGGGAGCGACGAAACGAACACCGGGGAGCTGTTTTTT	CASSKGSDETNTGELFF
NA	NA	TRBV19	TRBJ2-7	TGTGCCAGTAGTAGAAGGACAGAAGAATACGAGCAGTACTTC	CASSRRTEEYEQYF
TRBD1	once	TRBV19	TRBJ1-2	TGTGCCAGTAGGACAACAGGGGGCGGTGGCTACACCTTC	CASRTTGGGGYTF
NA	NA	TRBV4-2	TRBJ2-3	TGTGCCAGCAGCCAAGATTGGCAGGGCCTGGGAGATACGCAGTATTTT	CASSQDWQGLGDTQYF
NA	NA	TRBV28	TRBJ1-5	TGTGCCAGCAACACCTGGGGGGGGCTAAGTGACGGTCAGCCCCAGCATTTT	CASNTWGGLSDGQPQHF
NA	NA	TRBV27	TRBJ2-1	TGTGCCAGCAGTCCGCAAGCTCCTCGGGGCAATGAGCAGTTCTTC	CASSPQAPRGNEQFF
TRBD2	once	TRBV28	TRBJ2-2	TGTGCCAGCAGTTTCGCTAGCGGGAACACCGGGGAGCTGTTTTTT	CASSFASGNTGELFF
TRBD1	few	TRBV6-5	TRBJ2-7	TGTGCCAGCAGTACTCGGGACAGTGGGTACGAGCAGTACTTC	CASSTRDSGYEQYF
TRBD2	few	TRBV5-6	TRBJ2-3	TGTGCCAGCAGCCCTTTAGCGGGGAGCACAGATACGCAGTATTTT	CASSPLAGSTDTQYF
NA	NA	TRBV9	TRBJ2-3	TGTGCCAGCAGCGTCGGGGTGGGGCGCGGGGATACGCAGTATTTT	CASSVGVGRGDTQYF
NA	NA	TRBV9	TRBJ2-1	TGTGCCAGCAGCGCCGCTGCGGACTGGCGGTTGAATGAGCAGTTCTTC	CASSAAADWRLNEQFF
NA	NA	TRBV2	TRBJ2-7	TGTGCCAGCAGAGCTTTGGACGGGTCCTACGAGCAGTACTTC	CASRALDGSYEQYF
NA	NA	TRBV19	TRBJ2-1	TGTGCCAGTAGCCCGGACAGCGACAATGAGCAGTTCTTC	CASSPDSDNEQFF
NA	NA	TRBV5-1	TRBJ1-2	TGCGCCAGCAGCTTGGATCCGGGAAGTAACTCTGGCTACACCTTC	CASSLDPGSNSGYTF
NA	NA	TRBV5-1	TRBJ1-4	TGCGCCAGCAGCTTGTTGTTGGGGGCTAATGAAAAACTGTTTTTT	CASSLLLGANEKLFF
NA	NA	TRBV6-6	TRBJ2-7	TGTGCCAGCAGTAAGGGGGCCTACGAGCAGTACTTC	CASSKGAYEQYF
NA	once	TRBV6-1	TRBJ2-3	TGTGCCCTCCGAGAGGGCACAGATACGCAGTATTTT	CALREGTDTQYF
NA	NA	TRBV11-2	TRBJ2-4	TGTGCCAGCAGCTTAAAGGTGGGGGTGAACATTCAGTACTTC	CASSLKVGVNIQYF
TRBD1	NA	TRBV6-1	TRBJ2-7	TGTGCCAGCAGTGGAGGCCCCAGGGGGCGTACCTCCTACGAGCAGTACTTC	CASSGGPRGRTSYEQYF
NA	NA	TRBV2	TRBJ2-7	TGTGCCAGCAGTGAAAAGGACCTATCCTACGAGCAGTACTTC	CASSEKDLSYEQYF
NA	NA	TRBV27	TRBJ2-7	TGTGCCAGCAGCAGACAGGGGGCGGGGGGGAGCCTGGGGGAGCAGTACTTC	CASSRQGAGGSLGEQYF
TRBD2	NA	TRBV11-2	TRBJ2-7	TGTGCCAGCAGCTTAAAATGGCCGGGAGGGCCCCCCTACGAGCAGTACTTC	CASSLKWPGGPPYEQYF
NA	few	TRBV2	TRBJ2-7	TGTGCCAGCAATTACTACTACGAGCAGTACTTC	CASNYYYEQYF
TRBD1	NA	TRBV5-6	TRBJ1-2	TGTGCCAGCAGTTTTGGACAGGAAGAATATGGCTACACCTTC	CASSFGQEEYGYTF
TRBD1	NA	TRBV27	TRBJ2-3	TGTGCCAGCAGTTACTATCGACAGGGAGGCACAGATACGCAGTATTTT	CASSYYRQGGTDTQYF
NA	once	TRBV5-4	TRBJ2-7	TGTGCCAGCAGTCCGGGACTCTTACTCCCCGAGCAGTACTTC	CASSPGLLLPEQYF
TRBD1	NA	TRBV9	TRBJ1-4	TGTGCCAGCAGCGTCCCGGGACAGGGGGAAAAACTGTTTTTT	CASSVPGQGEKLFF
NA	NA	TRBV6-5	TRBJ1-4	TGTGCCAGCAGTTATTGGCAGGGGAATGAAAAACTGTTTTTT	CASSYWQGNEKLFF
TRBD1	NA	TRBV5-1	TRBJ2-1	TGCGCCAGCAGCTTGGGACAGGGAAACAATGAGCAGTTCTTC	CASSLGQGNNEQFF
NA	NA	TRBV5-1	TRBJ2-7	TGCGCCAGCAGCTTGGCCGGAGGCGCCTTATCCTACGAGCAGTACTTC	CASSLAGGALSYEQYF
NA	few	TRBV4-2	TRBJ2-1	TGTGCCAGCAGCCAGGGCTCCAGCTCCTACAATGAGCAGTTCTTC	CASSQGSSSYNEQFF
NA	NA	TRBV28	TRBJ2-3	TGTGCCGCCCGGGATCACCACACAGATACGCAGTATTTT	CAARDHHTDTQYF
NA	NA	TRBV27	TRBJ2-3	TGTGCCAGCAGTTTGCTTCCGGGAAGGATAGATACGCAGTATTTT	CASSLLPGRIDTQYF
NA	NA	TRBV29-1	TRBJ1-1	TGCAGCGTTGAAGAGGGTGGAGCTTTCTTT	CSVEEGGAFF
NA	NA	TRBV30	TRBJ1-2	TGTGCCTGGAGCGTAGGGCCCTCGGTAGGCTACACCTTC	CAWSVGPSVGYTF
TRBD2	NA	TRBV5-1	TRBJ2-5	TGCGCCAGCAACCCCCCCGGACTAGCGGGAGGAGGAGAGACCCAGTACTTC	CASNPPGLAGGGETQYF
TRBD2	NA	TRBV2	TRBJ2-1	TGTGCCAGCAGTATCGGACTAGCGGGAAGACAAGGTGAGCAGTTCTTC	CASSIGLAGRQGEQFF
TRBD2	NA	TRBV9	TRBJ2-1	TGTGCCAGCAGCCGGCGGGAGCTCTCCTACAATGAGCAGTTCTTC	CASSRRELSYNEQFF
TRBD1	NA	TRBV18	TRBJ2-5	TGTGCCAGCTCACCAAGTCGGGGACAGGGTCAAGAGACCCAGTACTTC	CASSPSRGQGQETQYF
NA	NA	TRBV6-6	TRBJ2-3	TGTGCCAGCAGGAGAGATAGCACAGATACGCAGTATTTT	CASRRDSTDTQYF
NA	NA	TRBV11-3	TRBJ2-3	TGTGCCAGCAGCTTGGGCGGGCGCACAGATACGCAGTATTTT	CASSLGGRTDTQYF
TRBD1	NA	TRBV6-1	TRBJ2-7	TGTGCCAGCCGGGACAGGGGGAACTACGAGCAGTACTTC	CASRDRGNYEQYF
TRBD1	NA	TRBV10-3	TRBJ2-2	TGTGCCATCAGGCGACAGGGGAACACCGGGGAGCTGTTTTTT	CAIRRQGNTGELFF
TRBD1	NA	TRBV27	TRBJ1-2	TGTGCCAGCACCTCTTGGGAGAGGGGGCTGGGAGGCTACACCTTC	CASTSWERGLGGYTF
TRBD2	NA	TRBV6-5	TRBJ2-2	TGTGCCAGCAGTTACCGCCCACTAGCGGTCACCGGGGAGCTGTTTTTT	CASSYRPLAVTGELFF
NA	NA	TRBV16	TRBJ1-1	TGTGCCAGCAGCCGCAGCGATACCATGAACACTGAAGCTTTCTTT	CASSRSDTMNTEAFF
NA	NA	TRBV28	TRBJ2-2	TGTGCCAGCAGTTTACTGCTGGACAAGAACACCGGGGAGCTGTTTTTT	CASSLLLDKNTGELFF
NA	NA	TRBV28	TRBJ2-7	TGTGCCAGCAGTCAGACATCAACCCACTACGAGCAGTACTTC	CASSQTSTHYEQYF
NA	once	TRBV6-1	TRBJ1-1	TGTGCCAGCGGAGACGGGGTCGGCACTGAAGCTTTCTTT	CASGDGVGTEAFF
NA	NA	TRBV7-9	TRBJ2-5	TGTGCCAGCAGCCAGCCTGATGGGGAGAAGACCCAGTACTTC	CASSQPDGEKTQYF
TRBD1	NA	TRBV6-6	TRBJ1-2	TGTGCCAGCAGTCAGACAGGGATGGACTATGGCTACACCTTC	CASSQTGMDYGYTF
NA	once	TRBV19	TRBJ2-1	TGTGCCAGTAGTATCGCCGCGTGGGATGAGCAGTTCTTC	CASSIAAWDEQFF
NA	once	TRBV5-1	TRBJ2-1	TGCGCCAGCAGCTTTGGACTTCACAATGAGCAGTTCTTC	CASSFGLHNEQFF
NA	NA	TRBV28	TRBJ1-2	TGTGCCAGCTCGGGGGCGGGTAACTATGGCTACACCTTC	CASSGAGNYGYTF
NA	NA	TRBV5-1	TRBJ2-5	TGCGCCAGCAGCTTTGGTTCCGGCAGCCTAGGAGAGACCCAGTACTTC	CASSFGSGSLGETQYF
NA	NA	TRBV6-5	TRBJ1-2	TGTGCCAGCAGTGAACAAAATGTAAACTATGGCTACACCTTC	CASSEQNVNYGYTF
TRBD2	few	TRBV10-3	TRBJ2-2	TGTGCCATCAGGACTAGCGGGAGTCTTTTCGCCGGGGAGCTGTTTTTT	CAIRTSGSLFAGELFF
TRBD2	NA	TRBV6-6	TRBJ2-3	TGTGCCAGCAGTTTTTCGGGGACTAGCTTTGATACGCAGTATTTT	CASSFSGTSFDTQYF